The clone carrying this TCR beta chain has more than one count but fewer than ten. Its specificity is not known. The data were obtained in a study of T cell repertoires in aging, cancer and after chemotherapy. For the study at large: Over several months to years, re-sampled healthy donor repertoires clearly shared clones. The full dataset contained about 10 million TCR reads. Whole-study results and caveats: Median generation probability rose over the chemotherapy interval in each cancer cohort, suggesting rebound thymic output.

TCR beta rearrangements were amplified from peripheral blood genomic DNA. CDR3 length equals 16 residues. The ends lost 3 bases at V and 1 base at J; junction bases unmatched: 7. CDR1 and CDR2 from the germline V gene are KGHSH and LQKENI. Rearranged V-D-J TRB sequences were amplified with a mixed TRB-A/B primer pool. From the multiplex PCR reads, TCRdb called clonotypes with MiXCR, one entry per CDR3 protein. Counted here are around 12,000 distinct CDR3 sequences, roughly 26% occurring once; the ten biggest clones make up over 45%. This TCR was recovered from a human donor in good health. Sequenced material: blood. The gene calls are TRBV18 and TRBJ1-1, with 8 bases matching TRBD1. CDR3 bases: TGTGCCAGCTCACCCGCAGGGGGCTTAGGGAACACTGAAGCTTTCTTT. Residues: CASSPAGGLGNTEAFF.